This record looks at one T cell receptor (beta chain) sequence and its context. The source of the sample is a study of blood T cell repertoires in COVID-19. Profiled with immunoSEQ multiplex PCR; TCRdb holds only in-frame clones, not every one. The sample holds under 250,000 clones, 75% to 90% seen once. There are 15 residues in the CDR3. The V end was cut by 0 bases, the J end by 5 bases, with 14 bases between. Germline assignment: CDR1 LGHNA and CDR2 YSLEER. The TCR sequence derives from a man aged 25-40 years with COVID-19, enrolled during active disease. This chain connects TRBV4-3 to TRBJ2-7; D may be TRBD1 (5 bases). Sequencing was carried out using peripheral blood. The CDR3 sequence is CASSQDFQGGDEQYF. Here the CDR3 DNA reads TGCGCCAGCAGCCAAGATTTCCAGGGCGGCGACGAGCAGTACTTC.